This TCR beta chain was documented in a study of shared clonotypes between healthy human individuals. Turning to the study itself: The donors, a couple of women and three men, were aged 18 to 49. Study-wide results and limits: Rarefaction revealed incomplete sorted-subset sequencing despite large depth.

This CDR3 has 14 amino acids. Between the trimmed V and J ends, which lost 3 bases and 10 bases, there was a span of 13 bases. Germline V gene sequence: CDR1 MGHDK, CDR2 SYGVNS. TCRdb's table, derived via immunoSEQ multiplex PCR, lists solely in-frame clones and lacks some. The sample has millions of clones; 95% are singletons. Turning to this clone: Its specificity is unknown.

The rearrangement links TRBV25-1 to TRBJ1-6; D remains unclear. Sequencing input: naive CD4+ T cells sorted from blood. Subset indicated: CD45RA+ positively selected. This sequence originates from a man in his late teens or twenties in good health. This chain's CDR3 is CASSDVLGGSPLHF. The CDR3 nucleotides read TGTGCCAGCAGTGACGTTTTGGGAGGGTCACCCCTCCACTTT.